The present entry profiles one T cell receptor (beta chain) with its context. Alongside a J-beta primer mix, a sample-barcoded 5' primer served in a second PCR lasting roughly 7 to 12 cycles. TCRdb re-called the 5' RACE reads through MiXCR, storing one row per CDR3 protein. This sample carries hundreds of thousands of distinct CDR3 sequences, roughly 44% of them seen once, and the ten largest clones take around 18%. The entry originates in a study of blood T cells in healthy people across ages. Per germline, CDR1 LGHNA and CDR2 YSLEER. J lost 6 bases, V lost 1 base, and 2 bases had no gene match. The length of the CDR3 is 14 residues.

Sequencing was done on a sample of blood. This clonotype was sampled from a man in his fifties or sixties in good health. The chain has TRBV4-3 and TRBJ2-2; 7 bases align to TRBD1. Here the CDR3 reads CASSQGTGPGELFF. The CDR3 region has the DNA TGCGCCAGCAGCCAAGGGACAGGTCCCGGGGAGCTGTTTTTT.